Listed here are 16 T cell receptor beta chains from one sample, sequenced in a study of cytomegalovirus exposure and HLA in healthy donors (TCRdb year 2017). The library relied on the immunoSEQ multiplex PCR assay. For the multiplex PCR, a mixture combining 60 forward primers for TCR Vbeta segments and 13 reverse primers for TCR Jbeta segments was used. Here the immuneACCESS table is served through TCRdb, limited to in-frame sequences with V and J called. Missing clones are a known gap in these copies; in checked studies unresolved V genes cover under half, and the rest lacks a known reason. The sample table lists approximately 260,000 clones, around four fifths of them with a count of one. The leading ten clones occupy about 2% of the sample. Sequenced material: PBMCs. These receptors originate from a woman aged 40 to 50 in good health and CMV-seropositive.

Written as DNA, the CDR3 is TGTGCCAGCAGTACTAGCGGGAGTGGAGATACGCAGTATTTT. Its protein product is CASSTSGSGDTQYF. The gene calls are TRBV9 and TRBJ2-3; TRBD2 agrees at 11 bases. Germline lookup yields CDR1 SGDLS and CDR2 YYNGEE. CDR3 length: 14 amino acids. After removal of 5 bases from V and 5 bases from J, the junction contained 4 bases not matched to a gene.

The chain uses TRBV7-9 and TRBJ2-6, with TRBD1 as a possible D gene (6 bases). V lost 1 base and J lost 4, with 11 bases in between. This CDR3 region has 16 residues. The germline CDR1 and CDR2 sequences are SEHNR and FQNEAQ (reference sequence). The CDR3 sequence is CASSLDRALGANVLTF. The CDR3 DNA reads as TGTGCCAGCAGCTTAGACAGGGCGCTAGGGGCCAACGTCCTGACTTTC.

The CDR3: CASSSGTSRFADTQYF. The CDR3 region has the DNA TGTGCCAGCAGCAGCGGGACTAGCAGGTTCGCAGATACGCAGTATTTT. V gene TRBV5-6 combines with J gene TRBJ2-3, with 9 bases aligning to TRBD2. The V gene end was trimmed by 4 bases and the J gene end by 4 bases; junction bases not matched to a gene: 10. Germline-derived CDR1 and CDR2 are SGHDT and YYEEEE. This CDR3 region has 16 residues.

This clone has a handful of counts. This chain links TRBV27 with TRBJ2-7, with TRBD1 identical over 7 bases. The germline gives CDR1 MNHEY, CDR2 SMNVEV (reference sequence). V shed 5 bases and J 5 bases; nucleotides not matched to a gene: 9. The CDR3 extends over 14 amino acids. The CDR3 is CASSPQGILHEQYF. CDR3 DNA sequence: TGTGCCAGCAGTCCACAGGGGATCCTCCACGAGCAGTACTTC.

The chain has TRBV4-2 and TRBJ2-1; 7 bases match TRBD1. With V trimmed by 1 base and J by 6 bases, 12 bases remained unmatched. Germline CDR1 and CDR2: LGHNA and YNFKEQ. This CDR3 contains 17 residues. For the CDR3, the DNA is TGTGCCAGCAGCCAAGGAGAGGCGACAGGGCTCCTCAATGAGCAGTTCTTC. Its translation: CASSQGEATGLLNEQFF.

This chain uses TRBV29-1 with TRBJ1-1; D unresolved. The CDR3 is 11 residues long. The germline V gene has CDR1 SQVTM and CDR2 ANQGSEA. Trimming took off 4 bases at V and 1 base at J, with 4 bases between the two ends. In DNA, the CDR3 is TGCAGCGTTGCGAGGAACACTGAAGCTTTCTTT. Encoded protein: CSVARNTEAFF.

This chain links TRBV6-5 with TRBJ2-3; TRBD2 matches 7 bases. Per the germline V gene, CDR1 is MNHEY and CDR2 is SVGAGI. CDR3 size: 15 residues. V gave up 5 bases and J gave up 4 bases; unmatched junction bases: 9. CDR3 amino acids: CASSRLAQLPDTQYF. In DNA form, the CDR3 reads TGTGCCAGCAGTCGACTAGCCCAATTGCCAGATACGCAGTATTTT.

In its sample, this clone was seen once. The CDR3 region has the DNA TGCGCCAGCAGCCAAGACGGGTCGAGGACACGGGAAAAACTGTTTTTT. Protein: CASSQDGSRTREKLFF. The chain is built from TRBV4-3 and TRBJ1-4, with a possible D match to TRBD1 (5 bases). V lost 0 bases, J lost 8 bases, and 16 bases lay in between. This CDR3 is 16 amino acids long. The germline CDR1 and CDR2 sequences are LGHNA and YSLEER.

The rearrangement joins TRBV28 to TRBJ1-2; 8 bases agree with TRBD1. This CDR3 has 14 residues. Trimming removed 4 bases from V and 6 bases from J; junction bases left unmatched: 7. Germline V gene sequence: CDR1 MDHEN, CDR2 SYDVKM. CDR3 region: CASSSPQGGHGYTF. The CDR3 nucleotides are TGTGCCAGCAGTTCCCCACAGGGGGGTCATGGCTACACCTTC.

The gene calls are TRBV30 and TRBJ2-7, with TRBD2 matching over 10 bases. This CDR3 is 14 amino acids long. Losses at the gene ends were 5 bases for V and 6 bases for J; bases not matched to a gene: 10. Germline V gene data show CDR1 as GTSNPN and CDR2 as SVGIG (reference sequence). CDR3 DNA: TGTGCCTGGGCCCCTCCGGGACTAGCGCCCGAGCAGTACTTC. As protein: CAWAPPGLAPEQYF.

This chain links TRBV29-1 with TRBJ2-7; TRBD2 is a possible D gene (5 bases). Germline assignment: CDR1 SQVTM and CDR2 ANQGSEA. The V gene lost 3 bases and the J gene lost 4 bases, with 7 bases spanning the gap. The length of the CDR3 is 11 residues. This chain's CDR3 is CSVDSGYEQYF. CDR3 DNA: TGCAGCGTTGATTCGGGGTACGAGCAGTACTTC.

J is TRBJ2-3 and V is TRBV7-2, with 9 positions matching TRBD1. Trimming removed 4 bases from V and 3 bases from J; junction bases left unmatched: 5. Germline CDR1 and CDR2: SGHTA and FQGNSA. This CDR3 is 15 amino acids long. The CDR3 DNA reads TGTGCCAGCAGCTCAGGGACAGGGAGGACAGATACGCAGTATTTT. Protein sequence: CASSSGTGRTDTQYF.

The chain has TRBV27 and TRBJ2-2; 10 positions agree with TRBD2. This CDR3 has 18 amino acids. Losses at the gene ends were 2 bases for V and 2 bases for J; bases not matched to a gene: 8. CDR1 is MNHEY, CDR2 SMNVEV, per germline (reference sequence). The CDR3 DNA follows: TGTGCCAGCAGTTTAATCCCAGGACTAGCGGCCAACACCGGGGAGCTGTTTTTT. Its translation is CASSLIPGLAANTGELFF.

The chain couples TRBV6-1 to TRBJ1-2; tentatively, D is TRBD1 (6 bases). The V end was cut by 0 bases, the J end by 7 bases, with 12 bases between. Germline V gene data show CDR1 as MNHNS and CDR2 as SASEGT. The CDR3 runs to 14 residues. The CDR3 DNA is TGTGCCAGCAGTGAAGCCCCCCAGGGGCCTGGCTACACCTTC. It is translated as CASSEAPQGPGYTF.

This clone is a singleton in its sample. The chain couples TRBV7-9 to TRBJ2-2; 9 bases align to TRBD1. This CDR3 is built from 19 residues. The germline V gene encodes CDR1 SEHNR and CDR2 FQNEAQ (reference sequence). J gave up 8 bases and V 4 bases, and 20 bases lay outside the gene matches. The chain's CDR3 is CASSSHHLTGGTIVGELFF. For the CDR3, the DNA is TGTGCCAGCAGCTCCCATCACCTGACAGGGGGTACTATAGTTGGGGAGCTGTTTTTT.

V and J are TRBV19 and TRBJ2-1; 10 nucleotides match TRBD1. V shed 6 bases, J shed 7 bases, and the junction held 9 bases outside the gene matches. The CDR3 has 15 residues. Germline-derived CDR1 and CDR2 are LNHDA and SQIVND (reference sequence). The DNA of the CDR3 is TGTGCCAGTAGCGCCCCGGGACAGGGGAGGAATGAGCAGTTCTTC. Translation gives CASSAPGQGRNEQFF.